The 20 T cell receptor beta chains in this list originate from one sample, sequenced in a study of technical replicates of blood from several donors (dated by TCRdb to about 2017). Libraries were constructed by the immunoSEQ multiplex PCR assay. TCRdb took over this immuneACCESS table, retaining in-frame rearrangements with V and J assigned. Such tables are incomplete; in checked studies, under half of the missing clones stem from an unresolved V gene, and the remainder is unexplained. The sample table shows tens of thousands of clones, and roughly 98% are seen once. The ten most abundant clones make up roughly 0.16% of the sample. Sequenced: T cells isolated from PBMCs. The receptors originated from a human donor in good health.

The genes are TRBV4-1 and TRBJ2-7, with 8 bases matching TRBD2. Germline V gene data show CDR1 as MGHRA and CDR2 as YSYEKL. This CDR3 is 18 amino acids long. V lost 0 bases, J lost 2 bases, and 12 bases stayed unmatched. The CDR3 DNA is TGCGCCAGCAGCCAAGATCACGGGGGGGGGTCTCCCCCCTACGAGCAGTACTTC. Translation gives CASSQDHGGGSPPYEQYF.

This chain connects TRBV10-2 to TRBJ2-7; TRBD2 aligns across 12 bases. Germline CDR1 reads WSHSY; CDR2 reads SAAADI. The CDR3 spans 14 residues. The V and J ends lost 6 bases and 6 bases, in that order; junction bases with no gene match: 6. CDR3 sequence: CASRASGRAGEQYF. In nucleotides, the CDR3 is TGCGCCAGCAGGGCTAGCGGGAGGGCCGGCGAGCAGTACTTC.

This chain links TRBV11-2 with TRBJ2-7; 7 nucleotides match TRBD2. CDR1 is SGHAT and CDR2 is FQNNGV in the germline V gene. The CDR3 runs to 15 residues. The J segment lost 2 bases and the V segment lost 2 bases, leaving 6 bases of the junction unmatched. CDR3 DNA: TGTGCCAGCAGCTTAACTACTAGCGCAGCCTACGAGCAGTACTTC. Amino acids: CASSLTTSAAYEQYF. The entire variable domain, with the rest obtained from reference TRBV11-2 and TRBJ2-7, is as follows: EAGVAQSPRYKIIEKRQSVAFWCNPISGHATLYWYQQILGQGPKLLIQFQNNGVVDDSQLPKDRFSAERLKGVDSTLKIQPAKLEDSAVYLCASSLTTSAAYEQYFGPGTRLTVT.

The J gene is TRBJ1-2, the V gene TRBV7-8; a possible D gene is TRBD1 (5 bases). The V gene's germline CDR1 is SGHVS and CDR2 FQNEAQ. Trimming left V 4 bases short and J 5 bases short, with 8 bases between. CDR3 length: 12 amino acids. The CDR3 sequence is CASSSGGYGYTF. In nucleotides, the CDR3 is TGTGCCAGCAGCTCTGGGGGGTATGGCTACACCTTC.

This chain links TRBV20-1 with TRBJ1-1, with TRBD1 identical over 9 bases. Per germline, CDR1 DFQATT and CDR2 SNEGSKA (reference sequence). CDR3 size: 11 residues. V lost 5 bases and J lost 11; bases outside the gene matches: 6. CDR3 nucleotides: TGCAGTGCTGCGGGACAGGGAGTGGCTTTCTTT. The encoded protein is CSAAGQGVAFF.

The chain has TRBV6-5 and TRBJ1-1; D is undetermined. The CDR3 runs to 12 residues. The ends were cut back, 4 bases at V and 0 bases at J, with 3 bases in the middle. Germline-derived CDR1 and CDR2 are MNHEY and SVGAGI. CDR3 DNA sequence: TGTGCCAGCAGTTCAGTGAACACTGAAGCTTTCTTT. Its protein is CASSSVNTEAFF.

The V call is TRBV7-9, the J call TRBJ2-5, with D possibly being TRBD1 (5 bases). CDR1 SEHNR and CDR2 FQNEAQ come from the germline V gene (reference sequence). The CDR3 sequence is 13 residues long. Trimming took 1 base from V and 3 from J, leaving 6 bases between them. In nucleotides, the CDR3 is TGTGCCAGCAGCTTAGGACAGAAAGAGACCCAGTACTTC. It codes for CASSLGQKETQYF.

This chain joins TRBV6-5 and TRBJ2-7; 7 nucleotides agree with TRBD1. The V and J ends lost 3 bases and 2 bases, in that order; junction bases with no gene match: 7. Germline V gene sequence: CDR1 MNHEY, CDR2 SVGAGI. The length of the CDR3 is 15 residues. The CDR3 protein is CASSYRQGRPYEQYF. As DNA, the CDR3 is TGTGCCAGCAGTTATCGACAGGGACGACCCTACGAGCAGTACTTC.

V is TRBV28 and J is TRBJ2-1, with no clear D. Germline CDR1 is MDHEN and CDR2 is SYDVKM. The ends were cut back, 3 bases at V and 6 bases at J, with 12 bases in the middle. The CDR3 length is 14 residues. CDR3 nucleotides: TGTGCCAGCAGTTTCGTGATATCCGGCAATGAGCAGTTCTTC. Translating it yields CASSFVISGNEQFF. The full variable domain, its missing parts supplied by reference TRBV28 and TRBJ2-1, is DVKVTQSSRYLVKRTGEKVFLECVQDMDHENMFWYRQDPGLGLRLIYFSYDVKMKEKGDIPEGYSVSREKKERFSLILESASTNQTSMYLCASSFVISGNEQFFGPGTRLTVL.

The V call is TRBV5-5, the J call TRBJ2-3; no firm D call. Germline CDR1 SGHKS, CDR2 YYEKEE (reference sequence). V lost 7 bases and J 6 bases, leaving 21 bases between the germline ends. CDR3 length equals 15 residues. Here the CDR3 reads CASHSFLEPRDTQYF. CDR3 DNA sequence: TGTGCCAGCCACAGCTTTTTAGAACCCCGGGATACGCAGTATTTT.

The J gene is TRBJ1-5, the V gene TRBV7-8; 10 positions agree with TRBD1. The CDR3 has 15 residues. The germline gives CDR1 SGHVS, CDR2 FQNEAQ. V lost 10 bases and J lost 7; bases outside the gene matches: 13. The chain's CDR3 is CATDLPGQGSQPQHF. Written as DNA, the CDR3 is TGTGCCACTGACCTCCCGGGACAGGGGTCGCAGCCCCAGCATTTT. Using reference TRBV7-8 and TRBJ1-5 for the parts outside the CDR3, the full variable domain is GAGVSQSPRYKVAKRGQDVALRCDPISGHVSLFWYQQALGQGPEFLTYFQNEAQLDKSGLPSDRFFAERPEGSVSTLKIQRTQQEDSAVYLCATDLPGQGSQPQHFGDGTRLSIL.

Only one count was recorded for this clone. This chain uses TRBV4-2 with TRBJ2-3, with TRBD2 identical over 9 bases. J lost 2 bases, V lost 3 bases, and 24 bases had no gene match. This CDR3 region has 22 residues. CDR1 LGHNA and CDR2 YNFKEQ come from the germline V gene. The CDR3, as DNA: TGTGCCAGCAGCCAGACCCCCGGGACTAGCATTCGGCGGGCCCTTCACACAGATACGCAGTATTTT. It specifies CASSQTPGTSIRRALHTDTQYF.

This clone came up once. The chain is built from TRBV9 and TRBJ1-1; D not certain. In germline, CDR1 is SGDLS, CDR2 YYNGEE. The CDR3 spans 14 residues. The V and J ends lost 4 bases and 4 bases respectively, with 14 bases between them. The CDR3 DNA reads as TGTGCCAGCAGCCCTCCTCCACACGTCACTGAAGCTTTCTTT. Its translation is CASSPPPHVTEAFF.

CDR3 sequence: CASRGQGSGYTF. In nucleotides, the CDR3 is TGTGCCAGCAGGGGACAGGGGTCTGGCTACACCTTC. The chain is built from TRBV2 and TRBJ1-2; 10 bases line up with TRBD1. This CDR3 comprises 12 residues. The ends lost 6 bases at V and 7 bases at J; junction bases unmatched: 2. Germline V gives CDR1 SNHLY, CDR2 FYNNEI.

This chain connects TRBV6-5 to TRBJ2-3, with D possibly being TRBD1 (6 bases). CDR1 and CDR2 from the germline V gene are MNHEY and SVGAGI. V gave up 5 bases and J gave up 2 bases, with 11 bases separating them. This CDR3 comprises 14 residues. The CDR3 DNA reads as TGTGCCAGCAGTAGAGACAGGATCACAGATACGCAGTATTTT. Translation: CASSRDRITDTQYF.

The V and J genes are TRBV18 and TRBJ2-5; possibly TRBD1 for D (5 bases). This CDR3 is built from 13 residues. Per germline, CDR1 KGHSH and CDR2 LQKENI. V was pared by 2 bases and J by 5 bases, with 9 bases between. This CDR3 reads CASSPVAGETQYF. The CDR3, as DNA: TGTGCCAGCTCACCAGTTGCAGGGGAGACCCAGTACTTC. The full variable domain, completed using reference TRBV18 and TRBJ2-5, is NAGVMQNPRHLVRRRGQEARLRCSPMKGHSHVYWYRQLPEEGLKFMVYLQKENIIDESGMPKERFSAEFPKEGPSILRIQQVVRGDSAAYFCASSPVAGETQYFGPGTRLLVL.

V is TRBV5-4 and J is TRBJ2-7; D unresolved. The V gene lost 4 bases and the J gene lost 3 bases, with 11 bases spanning the gap. Germline V gives CDR1 SGHNT, CDR2 YYREEE (reference sequence). The CDR3 extends over 13 amino acids. This chain's CDR3 is CASSLGTNYEQYF. The CDR3 coding sequence is TGTGCCAGCAGCCTGGGAACTAACTACGAGCAGTACTTC. The complete variable domain, with remaining parts taken from reference TRBV5-4 and TRBJ2-7, reads ETGVTQSPTHLIKTRGQQVTLRCSSQSGHNTVSWYQQALGQGPQFIFQYYREEENGRGNFPPRFSGLQFPNYSSELNVNALELDDSALYLCASSLGTNYEQYFGPGTRLTVT.

The chain links TRBV7-9 to TRBJ1-1, with D possibly being TRBD1 (5 bases). The CDR3 length is 13 residues. Per germline, CDR1 SEHNR and CDR2 FQNEAQ (reference sequence). The V and J ends lost 1 base and 9 bases respectively, with 12 bases between them. The chain's CDR3 is CASSLGDRSKAFF. DNA for the CDR3: TGTGCCAGCAGCTTAGGTGACAGATCGAAAGCTTTCTTT.

The chain is built from TRBV6-5 and TRBJ1-5; D is ambiguous. Germline V lookup: CDR1 MNHEY, CDR2 SVGAGI. The CDR3 length is 16 residues. Trimming took off 0 bases at V and 7 bases at J, with 16 bases between the two ends. The CDR3 reads CASSYSRHFRGQPQHF. The CDR3 DNA follows: TGTGCCAGCAGTTACTCGAGACACTTTCGGGGACAGCCCCAGCATTTT.

The gene calls are TRBV28 and TRBJ1-5; 7 bases are shared with TRBD1. With 3 bases clipped from V and 4 bases from J, the junction kept 9 bases outside the gene matches. The CDR3 loop spans 16 amino acids. Germline V lookup: CDR1 MDHEN, CDR2 SYDVKM. The CDR3 here is CASSLRGPATNQPQHF. The CDR3 DNA follows: TGTGCCAGCAGTTTGAGGGGGCCAGCTACTAATCAGCCCCAGCATTTT.